This TCR beta chain was identified during a study of regulatory T cells in long-lasting Graves disease. The CDR3 totals 12 residues. Germline V gene data show CDR1 as DFQATT and CDR2 as SNEGSKA (reference sequence). The V and J ends lost 1 base and 5 bases respectively, with 6 bases between them. Time point described: newly diagnosed GD, antithyroid drugs for less than 3 months. PBMC RNA served as the TCR library source. Investigators prepared the TCR beta libraries by applying iRepertoire HTBI primers and Arm-PCR of CDR3 regions. TCRdb analysed the multiplex PCR reads with MiXCR anew, one entry per CDR3 protein. The sample has some 330,000 distinct CDR3 sequences, approximately 12% seen once. This same sample was also part of a study on T cells in Graves' hyperthyroidism and ophthalmopathy.

The sample consisted of peripheral blood mononuclear cells (PBMCs), taken at new diagnosis, from a patient treated with antithyroid drugs. The receptor's source is a woman younger than 30 with Graves disease. This chain links TRBV20-1 with TRBJ1-3; D is ambiguous. The chain's CDR3 is CSARGTRNTIYF. CDR3 nucleotides: TGCAGTGCTAGAGGTACAAGAAACACCATATATTTT.